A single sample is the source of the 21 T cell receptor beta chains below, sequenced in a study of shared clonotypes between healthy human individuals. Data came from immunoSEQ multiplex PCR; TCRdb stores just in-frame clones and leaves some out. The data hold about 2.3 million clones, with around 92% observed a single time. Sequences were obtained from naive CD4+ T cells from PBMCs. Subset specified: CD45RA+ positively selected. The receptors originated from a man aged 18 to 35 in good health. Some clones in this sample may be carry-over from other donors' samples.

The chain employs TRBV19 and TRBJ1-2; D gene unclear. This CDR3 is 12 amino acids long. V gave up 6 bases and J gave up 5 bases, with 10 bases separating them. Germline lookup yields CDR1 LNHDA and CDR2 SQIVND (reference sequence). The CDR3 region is CASSPRGYGYTF. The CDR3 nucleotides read TGTGCCAGTAGCCCCAGAGGGTATGGCTACACCTTC. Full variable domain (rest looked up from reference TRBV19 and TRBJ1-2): DGGITQSPKYLFRKEGQNVTLSCEQNLNHDAMYWYRQDPGQGLRLIYYSQIVNDFQKGDIAEGYSVSREKKESFPLTVTSAQKNPTAFYLCASSPRGYGYTFGSGTRLTVV.

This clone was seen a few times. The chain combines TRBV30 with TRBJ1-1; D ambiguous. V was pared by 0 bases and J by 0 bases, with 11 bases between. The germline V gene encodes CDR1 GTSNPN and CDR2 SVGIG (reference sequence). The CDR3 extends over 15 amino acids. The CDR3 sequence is CAWSVEDALNTEAFF. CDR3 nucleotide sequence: TGTGCCTGGAGTGTAGAAGACGCATTGAACACTGAAGCTTTCTTT.

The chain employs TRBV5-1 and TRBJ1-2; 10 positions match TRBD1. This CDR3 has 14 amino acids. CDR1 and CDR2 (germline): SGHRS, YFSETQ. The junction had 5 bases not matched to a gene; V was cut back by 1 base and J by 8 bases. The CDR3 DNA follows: TGCGCCAGCAGCTTGTTGGGGACAGGGGAAGGCTACACCTTC. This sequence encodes CASSLLGTGEGYTF.

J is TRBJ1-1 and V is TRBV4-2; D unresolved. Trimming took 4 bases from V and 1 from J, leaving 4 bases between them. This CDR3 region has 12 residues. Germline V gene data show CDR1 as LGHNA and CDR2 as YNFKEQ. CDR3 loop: CASSRPNTEAFF. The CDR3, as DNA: TGTGCCAGCAGCCGCCCGAACACTGAAGCTTTCTTT.

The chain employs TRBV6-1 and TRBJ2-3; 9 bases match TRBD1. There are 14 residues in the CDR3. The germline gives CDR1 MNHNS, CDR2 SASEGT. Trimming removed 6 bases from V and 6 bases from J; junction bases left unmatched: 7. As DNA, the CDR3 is TGTGCCAGCAGCCGACAGGGGGGGGAGGATACGCAGTATTTT. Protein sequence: CASSRQGGEDTQYF.

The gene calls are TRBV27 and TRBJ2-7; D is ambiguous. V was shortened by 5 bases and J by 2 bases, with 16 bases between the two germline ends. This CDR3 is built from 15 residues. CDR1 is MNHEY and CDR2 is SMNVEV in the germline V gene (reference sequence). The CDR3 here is CASSMGKDFTYEQYF. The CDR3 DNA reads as TGTGCCAGCAGTATGGGGAAAGACTTCACCTACGAGCAGTACTTC.

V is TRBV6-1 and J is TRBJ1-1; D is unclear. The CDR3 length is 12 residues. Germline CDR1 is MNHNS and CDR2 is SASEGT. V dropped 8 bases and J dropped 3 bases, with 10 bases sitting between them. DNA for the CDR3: TGTGCCAGCGCCGTCTACGACACTGAAGCTTTCTTT. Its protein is CASAVYDTEAFF.

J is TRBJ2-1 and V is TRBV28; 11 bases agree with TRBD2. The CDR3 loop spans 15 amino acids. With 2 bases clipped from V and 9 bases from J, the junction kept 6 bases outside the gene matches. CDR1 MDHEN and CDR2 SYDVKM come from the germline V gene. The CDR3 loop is CASSLGSGRAREQFF. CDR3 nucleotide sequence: TGTGCCAGCAGTTTAGGTAGCGGGAGGGCCCGTGAGCAGTTCTTC.

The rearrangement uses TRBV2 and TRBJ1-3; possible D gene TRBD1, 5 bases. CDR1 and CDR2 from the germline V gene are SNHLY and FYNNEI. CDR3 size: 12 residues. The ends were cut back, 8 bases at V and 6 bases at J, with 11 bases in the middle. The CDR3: CASSGPENTIYF. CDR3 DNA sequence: TGTGCCAGCTCGGGACCTGAAAACACCATATATTTT.

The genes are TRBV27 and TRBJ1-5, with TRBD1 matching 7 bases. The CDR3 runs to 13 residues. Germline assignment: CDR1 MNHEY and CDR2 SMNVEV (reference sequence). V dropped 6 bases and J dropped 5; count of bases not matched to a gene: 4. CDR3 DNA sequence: TGTGCCAGCAGACCCACAGGGGATCAGCCCCAGCATTTT. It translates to CASRPTGDQPQHF.

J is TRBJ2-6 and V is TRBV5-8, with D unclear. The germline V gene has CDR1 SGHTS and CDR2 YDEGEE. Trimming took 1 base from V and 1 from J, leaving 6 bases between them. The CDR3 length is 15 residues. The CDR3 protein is CASSLWNSGANVLTF. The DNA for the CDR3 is TGTGCCAGCAGCTTGTGGAATTCTGGGGCCAACGTCCTGACTTTC.

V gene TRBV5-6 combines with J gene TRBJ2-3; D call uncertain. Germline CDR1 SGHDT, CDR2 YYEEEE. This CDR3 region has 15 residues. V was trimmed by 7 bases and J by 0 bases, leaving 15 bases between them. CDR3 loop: CASGVGYSSTDTQYF. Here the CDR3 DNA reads TGTGCCAGCGGCGTTGGTTATTCTAGCACAGATACGCAGTATTTT.

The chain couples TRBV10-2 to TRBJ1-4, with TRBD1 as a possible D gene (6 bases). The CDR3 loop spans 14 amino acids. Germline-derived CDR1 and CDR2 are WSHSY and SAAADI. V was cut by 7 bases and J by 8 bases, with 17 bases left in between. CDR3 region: CASNDRFDPEKLFF. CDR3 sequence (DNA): TGCGCCAGCAACGACAGGTTTGACCCCGAAAAACTGTTTTTT.

As DNA, the CDR3 is TGCAGCGTCGGGACAGGCCCCTATCAGCCCCAGCATTTT. This translates into CSVGTGPYQPQHF. V usage is TRBV29-1 and J usage is TRBJ1-5; 8 nucleotides match TRBD1. The CDR3 loop spans 13 amino acids. Germline CDR1 is SQVTM and CDR2 is ANQGSEA. V shed 6 bases and J 5 bases; nucleotides not matched to a gene: 6.

This CDR3 is CASSLAGDRGPYGYTF. The CDR3 nucleotides read TGTGCCAGCAGCTTGGCCGGTGACAGGGGACCTTATGGCTACACCTTC. The chain links TRBV5-4 to TRBJ1-2; 8 nucleotides align to TRBD1. From germline, CDR1 is SGHNT and CDR2 YYREEE (reference sequence). The CDR3 consists of 16 residues. Unmatched junction bases numbered 9, after V lost 0 bases and J lost 5 bases. The variable domain in full, with the rest retrieved from reference TRBV5-4 and TRBJ1-2, is ETGVTQSPTHLIKTRGQQVTLRCSSQSGHNTVSWYQQALGQGPQFIFQYYREEENGRGNFPPRFSGLQFPNYSSELNVNALELDDSALYLCASSLAGDRGPYGYTFGSGTRLTVV.

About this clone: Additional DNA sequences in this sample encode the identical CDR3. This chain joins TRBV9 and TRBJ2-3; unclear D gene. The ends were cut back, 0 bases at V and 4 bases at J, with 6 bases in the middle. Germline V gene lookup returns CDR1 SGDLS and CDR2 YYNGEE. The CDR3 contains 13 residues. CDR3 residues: CASSVGVADTQYF. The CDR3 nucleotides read TGTGCCAGCAGCGTAGGGGTCGCAGATACGCAGTATTTT.

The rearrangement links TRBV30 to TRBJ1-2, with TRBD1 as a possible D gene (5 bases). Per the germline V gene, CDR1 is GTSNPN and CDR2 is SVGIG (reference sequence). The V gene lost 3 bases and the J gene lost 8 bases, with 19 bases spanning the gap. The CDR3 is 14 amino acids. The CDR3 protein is CAWRTPGWNGGYTF. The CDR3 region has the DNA TGTGCCTGGAGAACGCCAGGGTGGAATGGAGGCTACACCTTC.

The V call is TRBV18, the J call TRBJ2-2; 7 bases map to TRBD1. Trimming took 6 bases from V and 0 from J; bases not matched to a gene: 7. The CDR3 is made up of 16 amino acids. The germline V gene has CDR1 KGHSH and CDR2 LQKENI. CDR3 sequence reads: CASSRRTGANTGELFF. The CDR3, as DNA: TGTGCCAGCTCCCGACGGACAGGCGCGAACACCGGGGAGCTGTTTTTT.

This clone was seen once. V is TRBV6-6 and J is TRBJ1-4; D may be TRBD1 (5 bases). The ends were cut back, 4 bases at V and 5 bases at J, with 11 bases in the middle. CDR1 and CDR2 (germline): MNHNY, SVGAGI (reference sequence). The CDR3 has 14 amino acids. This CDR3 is CASSSGRLNEKLFF. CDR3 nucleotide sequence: TGTGCCAGCAGTTCGGGACGGCTAAATGAAAAACTGTTTTTT.

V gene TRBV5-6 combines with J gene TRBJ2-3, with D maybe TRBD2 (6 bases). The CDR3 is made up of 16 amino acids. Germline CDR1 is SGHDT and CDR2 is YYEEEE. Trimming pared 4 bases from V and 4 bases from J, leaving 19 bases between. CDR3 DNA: TGTGCCAGCAGCCCGGGGACTGCCGGATCAGCAGATACGCAGTATTTT. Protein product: CASSPGTAGSADTQYF.

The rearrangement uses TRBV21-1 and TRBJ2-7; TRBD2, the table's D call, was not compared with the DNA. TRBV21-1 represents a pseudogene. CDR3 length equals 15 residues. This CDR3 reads CASSTGLRQRWEQYF. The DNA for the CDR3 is TGTGCCAGCAGCACCGGACTGCGGCAAAGGTGGGAGCAGTACTTC.